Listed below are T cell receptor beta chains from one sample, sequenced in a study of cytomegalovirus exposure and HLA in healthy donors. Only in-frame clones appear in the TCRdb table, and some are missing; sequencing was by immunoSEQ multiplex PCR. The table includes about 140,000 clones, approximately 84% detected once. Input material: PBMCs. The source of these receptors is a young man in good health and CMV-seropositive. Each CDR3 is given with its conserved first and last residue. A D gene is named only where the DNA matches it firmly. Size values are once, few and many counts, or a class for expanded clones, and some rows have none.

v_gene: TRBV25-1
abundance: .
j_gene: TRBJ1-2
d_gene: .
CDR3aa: CASTTGYGYTF
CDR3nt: TGTGCCAGCACGACAGGCTATGGCTACACCTTC

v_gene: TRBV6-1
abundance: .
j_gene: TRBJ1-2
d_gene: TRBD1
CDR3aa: CASRLAGTGVIGYTF
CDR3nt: TGTGCCAGCAGGCTAGCCGGGACAGGGGTGATCGGCTACACCTTC

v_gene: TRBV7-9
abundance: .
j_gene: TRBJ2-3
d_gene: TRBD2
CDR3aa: CASSSTSGRASTDTQYF
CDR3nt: TGTGCCAGCAGCTCGACTAGCGGGAGAGCTAGCACAGATACGCAGTATTTT

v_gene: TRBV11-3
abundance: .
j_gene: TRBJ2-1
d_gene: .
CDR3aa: CASSTLAGTYNEQFF
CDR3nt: TGTGCCAGCAGTACCCTCGCGGGTACCTACAATGAGCAGTTCTTC

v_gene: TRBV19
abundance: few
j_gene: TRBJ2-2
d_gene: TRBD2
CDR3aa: CASSMDTSGGWDTGELFF
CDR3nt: TGTGCCAGTAGTATGGACACTAGCGGGGGGTGGGACACCGGGGAGCTGTTTTTT

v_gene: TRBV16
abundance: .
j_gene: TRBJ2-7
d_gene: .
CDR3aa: CASSQSGGNEQYF
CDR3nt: TGTGCCAGCAGCCAATCAGGAGGCAACGAGCAGTACTTC

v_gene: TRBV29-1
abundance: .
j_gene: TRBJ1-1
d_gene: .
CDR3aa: CGALNRAGSNTEAFF
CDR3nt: TGCGGCGCCCTAAACAGGGCTGGTTCGAACACTGAAGCTTTCTTT

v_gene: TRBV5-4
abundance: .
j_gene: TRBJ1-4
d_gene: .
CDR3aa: CASSSRDAPEKLFF
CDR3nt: TGTGCCAGCAGCTCCCGGGATGCCCCCGAAAAACTGTTTTTT

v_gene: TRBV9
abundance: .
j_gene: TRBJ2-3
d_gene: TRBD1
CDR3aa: CASSTQDRGRTDTQYF
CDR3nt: TGTGCCAGCAGCACCCAAGACAGGGGACGCACAGATACGCAGTATTTT

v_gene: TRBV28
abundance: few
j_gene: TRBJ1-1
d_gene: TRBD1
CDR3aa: CASIYRGDTEAFF
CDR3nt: TGTGCCAGCATCTACAGGGGGGACACTGAAGCTTTCTTT

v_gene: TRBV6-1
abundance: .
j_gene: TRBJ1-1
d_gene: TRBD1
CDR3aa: CASPDRDFRTPEAFF
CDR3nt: TGTGCCAGTCCCGACAGGGACTTTAGGACACCTGAAGCTTTCTTT

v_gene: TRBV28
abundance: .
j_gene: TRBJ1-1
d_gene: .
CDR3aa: CASSLPGVYTEAFF
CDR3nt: TGTGCCAGCAGTTTACCCGGGGTGTACACTGAAGCTTTCTTT

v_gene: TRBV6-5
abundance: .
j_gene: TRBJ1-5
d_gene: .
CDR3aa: CASTPNGGGNQPQHF
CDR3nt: TGTGCCAGCACCCCCAATGGAGGGGGCAATCAGCCCCAGCATTTT

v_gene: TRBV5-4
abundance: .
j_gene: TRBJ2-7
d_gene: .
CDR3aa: CASSRGVGTLYEQYF
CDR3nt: TGTGCCAGCAGTCGAGGGGTTGGGACTCTCTACGAGCAGTACTTC

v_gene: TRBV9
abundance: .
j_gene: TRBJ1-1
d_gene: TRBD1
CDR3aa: CASSAHRGTEAFF
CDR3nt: TGTGCCAGCAGCGCTCACAGGGGCACTGAAGCTTTCTTT

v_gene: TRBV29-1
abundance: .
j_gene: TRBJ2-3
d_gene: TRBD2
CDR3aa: CSVGGVVESTDTQYF
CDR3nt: TGCAGCGTCGGGGGGGTGGTGGAGAGCACAGATACGCAGTATTTT

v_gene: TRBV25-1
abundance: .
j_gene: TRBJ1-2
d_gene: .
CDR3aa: CASSATDYGYTF
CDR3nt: TGTGCCAGCAGTGCGACAGACTATGGCTACACCTTC

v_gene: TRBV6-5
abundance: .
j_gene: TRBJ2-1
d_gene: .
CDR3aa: CASSPDRGKQFF
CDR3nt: TGTGCCAGCAGCCCAGACCGAGGCAAGCAGTTCTTC

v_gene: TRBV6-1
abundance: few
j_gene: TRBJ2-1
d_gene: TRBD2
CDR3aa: CASSDGLAGANEQFF
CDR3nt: TGTGCCAGCAGTGATGGACTAGCGGGGGCCAATGAGCAGTTCTTC

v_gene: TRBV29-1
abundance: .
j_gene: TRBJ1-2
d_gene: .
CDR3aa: CSTGGGYGYTF
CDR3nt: TGCAGCACCGGGGGAGGCTATGGCTACACCTTC